This TCR beta chain was identified in a study of beta chain features in type 1 diabetes. Based on CD45RO/CCR7/CD25/CD127/CD95/CD27, CD4+ regulatory, stem cell-like memory, naive and central memory cells were sorted. Overall study findings and caveats: PCR might show a preference for shorter templates, equally across patients and controls.

J was trimmed by 9 bases and V by 6 bases; bases with no gene match: 5. The CDR3 sequence is 14 residues long. Germline-derived CDR1 and CDR2 are LNHDA and SQIVND (reference sequence). Investigators reverse transcribed all isolated RNA, so they sequenced expressed TCRB transcripts. Repertoires were generated with immunoSEQ multiplex PCR, while TCRdb's copy carries only in-frame clones and drops some. The sample holds roughly 500,000 clones, roughly 11% seen once. This clone was seen more than once but under ten times. Its specificity is not known. Sequencing was carried out using naive CD4+ T cells from blood. The genes are TRBV19 and TRBJ2-1, with 13 bases identical to TRBD2. This TCR was recovered from a woman between 18 and 29 years old in good health. CDR3: CASRLAGGPGEQFF. The CDR3 coding sequence is TGTGCCAGTAGACTAGCGGGAGGGCCAGGTGAGCAGTTCTTC.